Listed here are 26 T cell receptor beta chains from one sample, sequenced in a study of blood T cell repertoires in COVID-19. The protocol was immunoSEQ multiplex PCR, while the TCRdb copy is restricted to in-frame clones and leaves out a portion. The table has roughly 700,000 clones, more than 80% seen once. The source material was peripheral blood. The origin of the receptors is a woman under 30 with acute or convalescent COVID-19.

This chain uses TRBV3-1 (or the pseudogene TRBV3-2) with TRBJ1-1; possibly TRBD1 for D (5 bases). V lost 0 bases and J lost 11, with 19 bases in between. CDR1 LGHDT and CDR2 YNNKEL come from the germline V gene (reference sequence). This CDR3 comprises 15 residues. This CDR3 reads CASSQDSGRSAGAFF. The CDR3 region has the DNA TGTGCCAGCAGCCAAGATTCAGGGCGGTCTGCTGGGGCTTTCTTT.

This rearrangement joins TRBV29-1 to TRBJ2-1, with 13 bases fitting TRBD2. The V and J ends lost 7 bases and 6 bases, in that order; junction bases with no gene match: 6. The CDR3 sequence is 14 residues long. CDR1 and CDR2 from the germline V gene are SQVTM and ANQGSEA. The CDR3 bases are TGCAGCGAGACTAGCGGGGGGCGTTTCAATGAGCAGTTCTTC. It specifies CSETSGGRFNEQFF.

The chain employs TRBV25-1 and TRBJ1-1; 8 bases are a match to TRBD1. CDR3 length: 15 amino acids. The ends lost 3 bases at V and 5 bases at J; junction bases unmatched: 8. From germline, CDR1 is MGHDK and CDR2 SYGVNS. CDR3 protein: CASSDFRTGRTEAFF. The CDR3 DNA is TGTGCCAGCAGTGACTTCAGGACAGGGAGAACTGAAGCTTTCTTT.

This sequence joins TRBV19 and TRBJ1-6, with D unclear. With 3 bases removed from V and 7 bases from J, the gap between germline ends came to 13 bases. This CDR3 comprises 15 residues. Germline V gives CDR1 LNHDA, CDR2 SQIVND (reference sequence). CDR3 loop: CASSIPRRGNSPLHF. CDR3 DNA sequence: TGTGCCAGTAGTATTCCCCGAAGAGGGAATTCACCCCTCCACTTT.

The chain employs TRBV5-5 and TRBJ1-6; D may be TRBD1 (6 bases). Germline V gene sequence: CDR1 SGHKS, CDR2 YYEKEE (reference sequence). Between the trimmed V and J ends, which lost 2 bases and 3 bases, there was a span of 9 bases. The CDR3 loop spans 15 amino acids. The CDR3 DNA follows: TGTGCCAGCAGCTTCACAGGGTTCTATAATTCACCCCTCCACTTT. This encodes CASSFTGFYNSPLHF. Supplemented by reference TRBV5-5 and TRBJ1-6, the full variable domain reads DAGVTQSPTHLIKTRGQQVTLRCSPISGHKSVSWYQQVLGQGPQFIFQYYEKEERGRGNFPDRFSARQFPNYSSELNVNALLLGDSALYLCASSFTGFYNSPLHFGNGTRLTVT.

This rearrangement joins TRBV19 to TRBJ2-1; 8 bases align to TRBD1. V lost 7 bases to trimming and J lost 1 base; unmatched junction nucleotides: 6. The CDR3 is 15 amino acids. Per the germline V gene, CDR1 is LNHDA and CDR2 is SQIVND (reference sequence). Here the CDR3 reads CASNQGAISYNEQFF. The CDR3 bases are TGTGCCAGTAACCAGGGGGCGATTTCCTACAATGAGCAGTTCTTC.

The chain uses TRBV18 and TRBJ1-2; D might be TRBD1 (5 bases). V shed 2 bases and J shed 5 bases, with 18 bases lying between them. CDR3 length equals 16 residues. From germline, CDR1 is KGHSH and CDR2 LQKENI. The CDR3 nucleotides read TGTGCCAGCTCACCAGGATCAGGGATTGAAATTTATGGCTACACCTTC. The encoded protein is CASSPGSGIEIYGYTF.

V is TRBV3-1 (or the pseudogene TRBV3-2) and J is TRBJ2-1, with D possibly matching TRBD1 (6 bases). This CDR3 contains 16 residues. Trimming left V 4 bases short and J 10 bases short, with 23 bases between. Germline values: CDR1 LGHDT, CDR2 YNNKEL (reference sequence). The CDR3 protein is CASSPRQAPLQWEQFF. The CDR3 coding sequence is TGTGCCAGCAGCCCCAGACAGGCCCCTCTACAATGGGAGCAGTTCTTC.

In regard to this clone: A read error may produce the germline difference seen at one junction end. The CDR3 DNA reads TGTGCCAGCAACTTAGGTCAGGGAGGGGAGGAACTGTTTTTT. Its protein is CASNLGQGGEELFF. The chain joins TRBV7-9 to TRBJ1-4, with TRBD1 as a possible D gene (5 bases). The CDR3 has 14 amino acids. The V gene's germline CDR1 is SEHNR and CDR2 FQNEAQ (reference sequence).

V gene TRBV19 combines with J gene TRBJ1-5, with D maybe TRBD1 (5 bases). Germline V lookup: CDR1 LNHDA, CDR2 SQIVND (reference sequence). The length of the CDR3 is 13 residues. V lost 9 bases and J 8 bases, leaving 17 bases between the germline ends. CDR3 in DNA: TGTGCCAGCTCCGGGACTCCGAAGGAGCCCCAGCATTTT. Translating gives CASSGTPKEPQHF.

V gene TRBV21-1 combines with J gene TRBJ1-6; the table's D call, TRBD1, has no DNA check behind it. TRBV21-1 is annotated as a pseudogene. CDR3 length: 18 residues. The CDR3 sequence: CASSTQGARRSYNSPLHF. DNA of the CDR3: TGTGCCAGCAGCACCCAGGGGGCACGGAGGTCCTATAATTCACCCCTCCACTTT.

The J gene is TRBJ2-2, the V gene TRBV29-1, with 10 positions matching TRBD2. The length of the CDR3 is 16 residues. Germline assignment: CDR1 SQVTM and CDR2 ANQGSEA. Losses at the gene ends were 0 bases for V and 6 bases for J; bases not matched to a gene: 7. The CDR3 here is CSVEDWSGGDPGELFF. In nucleotides, the CDR3 is TGCAGCGTTGAAGATTGGAGCGGGGGGGACCCCGGGGAGCTGTTTTTT.

V is TRBV29-1 and J is TRBJ1-2; D unclear. There are 11 residues in the CDR3. Looked up from germline, CDR1 is SQVTM and CDR2 is ANQGSEA. V lost 4 bases, J lost 1 base, and 4 bases lay in between. DNA of the CDR3: TGCAGCGTTGCGTTTAACTATGGCTACACCTTC. It codes for CSVAFNYGYTF.

The chain couples TRBV5-5 to TRBJ1-2, with TRBD1 matching 10 bases. Trimming at V came to 4 bases and at J to 5 bases, leaving 8 bases not matched to a gene. The CDR3 loop spans 15 amino acids. Germline V gene sequence: CDR1 SGHKS, CDR2 YYEKEE (reference sequence). The CDR3 DNA reads TGTGCCAGCAGCCCTAGGGACAGGGGTTTGTATGGCTACACCTTC. Protein: CASSPRDRGLYGYTF.

The rearrangement joins TRBV5-1 to TRBJ2-3; possible D gene TRBD2, 6 bases. Germline values: CDR1 SGHRS, CDR2 YFSETQ. Trimming removed 6 bases at V and 6 bases at J, with 17 bases between. CDR3 length equals 14 residues. For the CDR3, the DNA is TGCGCCAGCATCCCGGGACTTCAGGCGGATACGCAGTATTTT. This translates into CASIPGLQADTQYF.

V usage is TRBV9 and J usage is TRBJ2-3; TRBD2 matches 10 bases. The CDR3 has 15 residues. From germline, CDR1 is SGDLS and CDR2 YYNGEE. V was clipped by 3 bases and J by 3 bases; unmatched bases: 4. The CDR3 coding sequence is TGTGCCAGCAGCGAAGCGGGGGGGCTTACAGATACGCAGTATTTT. Its translation is CASSEAGGLTDTQYF.

The rearrangement joins TRBV27 to TRBJ2-4; the D gene is possibly TRBD2 (5 bases). In germline, CDR1 is MNHEY, CDR2 SMNVEV (reference sequence). The CDR3 consists of 13 residues. V shed 6 bases and J shed 1 base, with 7 bases lying between them. CDR3 amino acids: CASRDFAKNIQYF. The CDR3 DNA follows: TGTGCCAGCAGGGACTTTGCCAAAAACATTCAGTACTTC.

V is TRBV5-1 and J is TRBJ1-1, with 7 bases matching TRBD1. The ends lost 4 bases at V and 4 bases at J; junction bases unmatched: 10. CDR3 size: 15 residues. Germline V gene sequence: CDR1 SGHRS, CDR2 YFSETQ. CDR3 nucleotides: TGCGCCAGCAGCGGGGGACAGAGGACTCTCACTGAAGCTTTCTTT. This codes for CASSGGQRTLTEAFF.

The V and J genes are TRBV7-3 and TRBJ2-3; D might be TRBD1 (5 bases). V dropped 2 bases and J dropped 6 bases, with 9 bases sitting between them. CDR1 SGHTA and CDR2 FQGTGA come from the germline V gene. This CDR3 is built from 13 residues. For the CDR3, the DNA is TGTGCCAGCAGCTTAGTGGGGCGGGATACGCAGTATTTT. Its translation: CASSLVGRDTQYF.

Only one count was recorded for this clone. The chain employs TRBV30 and TRBJ1-2, with unresolved D. Germline V gene sequence: CDR1 GTSNPN, CDR2 SVGIG (reference sequence). The CDR3 runs to 14 residues. The V end lost 2 bases, the J end lost 1 base, and 11 bases lay between the germline ends. The CDR3, as DNA: TGTGCCTGGAGTTCCCGGGTCCTTAACTATGGCTACACCTTC. This translates into CAWSSRVLNYGYTF. Complete variable domain (other parts from reference TRBV30 and TRBJ1-2): SQTIHQWPATLVQPVGSPLSLECTVEGTSNPNLYWYRQAAGRGLQLLFYSVGIGQISSEVPQNLSASRPQDRQFILSSKKLLLSDSGFYLCAWSSRVLNYGYTFGSGTRLTVV.

V gene TRBV6-6 combines with J gene TRBJ1-5, with D possibly TRBD1 on 6 matching bases. Trimming shortened V by 5 bases and J by 7 bases, and 15 bases separated the two germline ends. The CDR3 extends over 14 amino acids. The germline V gene encodes CDR1 MNHNY and CDR2 SVGAGI (reference sequence). The CDR3 DNA reads TGTGCCAGCAGTCCACAGGGATCAGGACAGCCCCAGCATTTT. This gives the protein CASSPQGSGQPQHF.

This rearrangement joins TRBV4-1 to TRBJ1-3; 7 nucleotides line up with TRBD1. Germline CDR1 reads MGHRA; CDR2 reads YSYEKL. V lost 0 bases to trimming and J lost 0 bases; unmatched junction nucleotides: 14. The CDR3 is made up of 20 amino acids. CDR3 in DNA: TGCGCCAGCAGCCAAGAGGGACAGTTAATAAACATATTCTCTGGAAACACCATATATTTT. This gives the protein CASSQEGQLINIFSGNTIYF.

The rearrangement links TRBV30 to TRBJ1-1; possible D gene TRBD1, 6 bases. The CDR3 extends over 13 amino acids. The germline V gene encodes CDR1 GTSNPN and CDR2 SVGIG (reference sequence). Trimming removed 3 bases at V and 1 base at J, with 9 bases between. The CDR3 coding sequence is TGTGCCTGGAGGGGACACTCGAACACTGAAGCTTTCTTT. As protein: CAWRGHSNTEAFF.

J is TRBJ1-4 and V is TRBV6-5; TRBD1 might be the D (6 bases). The CDR3 has 15 residues. V was shortened by 6 bases and J by 6 bases, with 17 bases between the two germline ends. Germline V lookup: CDR1 MNHEY, CDR2 SVGAGI. CDR3 residues: CASRADRYQDEKLFF. DNA of the CDR3: TGTGCCAGCAGGGCAGACAGGTACCAGGATGAAAAACTGTTTTTT.

This sequence joins TRBV6-5 and TRBJ1-2; tentatively, D is TRBD1 (5 bases). The CDR3 sequence is 14 residues long. Per germline, CDR1 MNHEY and CDR2 SVGAGI. Deletions cut 8 bases from V and 0 bases from J, with 13 bases between. The CDR3 bases are TGTGCCAGCCAGTCGGGGGGGGCTAACTATGGCTACACCTTC. Its translation is CASQSGGANYGYTF.

The rearrangement uses TRBV4-2 and TRBJ2-3; 9 bases match TRBD1. CDR3 length equals 15 residues. The germline CDR1 and CDR2 sequences are LGHNA and YNFKEQ. V trimming: 5 bases; J trimming: 2 bases; junction bases outside the gene matches: 5. CDR3 residues: CASSDRGGDTDTQYF. Here the CDR3 DNA reads TGTGCCAGCAGCGACAGGGGGGGGGACACAGATACGCAGTATTTT.